The source of this T cell receptor (beta chain) is a study of T-cell memory formation after mild COVID-19. Study conclusions and caveats: Clonal second-wave expansions that peaked on day 37 had unconfirmed SARS-CoV-2 specificity.

As for this clonotype: Its antigen is undetermined.

A single record per CDR3 protein comes from TCRdb applying MiXCR to the 5' RACE reads. The sample gives more than 350,000 distinct CDR3 sequences, roughly 20% of which show up once; approximately 12% is in the top ten. The sample taken for sequencing was PBMCs or a T cell subset sorted from them (not recorded which). The sequence was collected from an adult woman who had mild COVID-19 (a few samples of this study predate the infection). Cell type and time point are not known.

CDR3 amino acids: CASSRDTWASSTDTQYF. The CDR3 bases are TGTGCCAGCAGCCGCGACACTTGGGCTTCTAGCACAGATACGCAGTATTTT. The chain has TRBV12-3 or TRBV12-4 and TRBJ2-3; D ambiguous. V was shortened by 6 bases and J by 0 bases, with 19 bases between the two germline ends. CDR3 length equals 17 residues.